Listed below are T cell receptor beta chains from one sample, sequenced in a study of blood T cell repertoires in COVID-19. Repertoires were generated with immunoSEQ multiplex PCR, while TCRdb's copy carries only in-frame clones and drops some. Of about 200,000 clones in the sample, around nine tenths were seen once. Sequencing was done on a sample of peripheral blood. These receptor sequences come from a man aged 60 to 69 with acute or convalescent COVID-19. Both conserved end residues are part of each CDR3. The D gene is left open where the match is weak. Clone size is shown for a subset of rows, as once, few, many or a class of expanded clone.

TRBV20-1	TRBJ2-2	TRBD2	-	CSASGRGVNTGELFF	TGCAGTGCCAGTGGCCGGGGGGTGAACACCGGGGAGCTGTTTTTT
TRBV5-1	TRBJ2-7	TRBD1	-	CASSLGTGDAYEQYF	TGCGCCAGCAGCCTCGGGACAGGGGACGCCTACGAGCAGTACTTC
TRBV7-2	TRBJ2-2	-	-	CASSLVSSGAGTGELFF	TGTGCCAGCAGCTTAGTATCGTCAGGCGCCGGAACCGGGGAGCTGTTTTTT
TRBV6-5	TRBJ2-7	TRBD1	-	CASSSPRRDRVYEQYF	TGTGCCAGCAGTTCCCCTCGCCGGGACAGGGTCTACGAGCAGTACTTC
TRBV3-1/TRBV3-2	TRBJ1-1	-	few	CASSQGHQNTEAFF	TGTGCCAGCAGCCAGGGACACCAGAACACTGAAGCTTTCTTT
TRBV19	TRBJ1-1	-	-	CASRLTDEAFF	TGTGCCAGTAGGCTGACAGACGAAGCTTTCTTT
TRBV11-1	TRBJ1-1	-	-	CASSSPGGATTEAFF	TGTGCCAGCAGCTCCCCTGGGGGCGCAACCACTGAAGCTTTCTTT
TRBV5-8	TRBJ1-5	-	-	CASTRVFNQPQHF	TGTGCCAGCACCAGGGTCTTCAATCAGCCCCAGCATTTT
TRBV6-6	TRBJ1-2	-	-	CASSYGGAGPYGYTF	TGTGCCAGCAGTTACGGGGGAGCGGGCCCGTATGGCTACACCTTC
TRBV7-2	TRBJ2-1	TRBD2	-	CASSSQGLAGGLSYNEQFF	TGTGCCAGCAGCTCACAAGGACTAGCGGGGGGGCTCTCCTACAATGAGCAGTTCTTC
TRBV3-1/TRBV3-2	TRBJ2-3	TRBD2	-	CASSPRDGRGTDTQYF	TGTGCCAGCAGCCCCCGGGACGGGAGGGGCACAGATACGCAGTATTTT
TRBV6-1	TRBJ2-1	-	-	CASSEPLGQGWGEQFF	TGTGCCAGCAGTGAACCTCTCGGGCAGGGTTGGGGTGAGCAGTTCTTC
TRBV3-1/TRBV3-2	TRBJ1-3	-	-	CASSPRSGGSGSGNTIYF	TGTGCCAGCAGCCCGCGGAGTGGGGGCTCAGGCTCTGGAAACACCATATATTTT
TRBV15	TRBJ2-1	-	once	CATSRRDGPDNEQFF	TGTGCCACCAGCAGGCGGGACGGACCAGACAATGAGCAGTTCTTC
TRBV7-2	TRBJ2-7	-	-	CASSLLTYSYEQYF	TGTGCCAGCAGCTTATTGACTTACTCCTACGAGCAGTACTTC
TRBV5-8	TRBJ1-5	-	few	CASSLGWGADNQPQHF	TGTGCCAGCAGCTTGGGGTGGGGCGCGGACAATCAGCCCCAGCATTTT
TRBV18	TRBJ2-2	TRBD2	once	CASSSLAGEYTGELFF	TGTGCCAGCTCATCACTAGCGGGGGAGTACACCGGGGAGCTGTTTTTT
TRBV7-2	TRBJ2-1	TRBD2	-	CASSFRGTSGGAYNEQFF	TGTGCCAGCAGCTTTAGAGGGACTAGCGGGGGGGCTTATAATGAGCAGTTCTTC
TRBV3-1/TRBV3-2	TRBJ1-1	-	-	CASSQEIFQARFF	TGTGCCAGCAGCCAAGAAATCTTCCAGGCCCGTTTCTTT
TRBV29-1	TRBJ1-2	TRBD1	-	CSVSTGGGGGYTF	TGCAGCGTTTCGACAGGGGGCGGTGGTGGCTACACCTTC
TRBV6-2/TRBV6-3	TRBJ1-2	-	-	CASSYSGRRDYGYTF	TGTGCCAGCAGTTACTCCGGCAGGAGGGACTATGGCTACACCTTC
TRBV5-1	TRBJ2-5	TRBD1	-	CASFGQGIATQYF	TGCGCCAGCTTTGGACAGGGGATAGCGACCCAGTACTTC
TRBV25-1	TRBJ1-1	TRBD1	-	CASSRETTGGGAFF	TGTGCCAGCAGCCGAGAGACGACAGGGGGAGGAGCTTTCTTT
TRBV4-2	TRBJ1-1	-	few	CASSQREQARRDTEAFF	TGTGCCAGCAGCCAACGGGAACAGGCTCGGAGGGACACTGAAGCTTTCTTT
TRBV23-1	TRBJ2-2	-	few	CASSQSIYNTGELFF	TGCGCCAGCAGTCAATCTATATATAACACCGGGGAGCTGTTTTTT
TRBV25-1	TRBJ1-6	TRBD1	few	CASSGTGGSPLHF	TGTGCCAGCAGCGGGACAGGGGGGTCACCCCTCCACTTT
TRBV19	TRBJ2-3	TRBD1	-	CASRRTGRTDTQYF	TGTGCCAGTAGGAGGACAGGGAGGACAGATACGCAGTATTTT
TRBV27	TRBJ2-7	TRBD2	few	CASSPVAGGRYEQYF	TGTGCCAGCAGTCCAGTAGCGGGGGGGCGTTACGAGCAGTACTTC
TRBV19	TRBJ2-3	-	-	CASSVMVARGDTQYF	TGTGCCAGTAGTGTTATGGTGGCCAGGGGTGATACGCAGTATTTT
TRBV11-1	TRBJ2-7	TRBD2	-	CASSLGGAPGEQYF	TGTGCCAGCAGCTTGGGAGGGGCCCCTGGCGAGCAGTACTTC
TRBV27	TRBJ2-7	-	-	CASGWGGGYEQYF	TGTGCCAGCGGTTGGGGGGGCGGCTACGAGCAGTACTTC
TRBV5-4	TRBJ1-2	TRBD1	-	CASSSGQGAYGYTF	TGTGCCAGCAGCTCGGGACAGGGGGCATATGGCTACACCTTC
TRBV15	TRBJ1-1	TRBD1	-	CATSREGTGWKAFF	TGTGCCACCAGCAGGGAAGGGACAGGGTGGAAAGCTTTCTTT
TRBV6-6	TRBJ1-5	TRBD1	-	CASSYTGQVSNQPQHF	TGTGCCAGCAGTTACACAGGACAGGTTAGCAATCAGCCCCAGCATTTT
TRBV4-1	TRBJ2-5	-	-	CASSQEFTGGAQYF	TGCGCCAGCAGCCAAGAATTTACCGGAGGGGCGCAGTACTTC
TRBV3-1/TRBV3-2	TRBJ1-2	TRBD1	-	CASSQERQGVSNYGYTF	TGTGCCAGCAGCCAAGAAAGGCAGGGGGTTTCTAACTATGGCTACACCTTC
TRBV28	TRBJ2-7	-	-	CASSFVVTGHAFYEQYF	TGTGCCAGCAGTTTTGTGGTTACTGGACATGCATTCTACGAGCAGTACTTC
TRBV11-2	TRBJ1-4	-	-	CASSLYVGGLQEKLFF	TGTGCCAGCAGCTTATATGTCGGGGGGCTACAAGAAAAACTGTTTTTT
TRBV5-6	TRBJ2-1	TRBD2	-	CASNFRIAGGPGEQFF	TGTGCCAGCAACTTCAGGATAGCGGGGGGGCCAGGTGAGCAGTTCTTC
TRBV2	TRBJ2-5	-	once	CASSETDVGTQYF	TGTGCCAGCAGTGAGACAGACGTGGGGACCCAGTACTTC
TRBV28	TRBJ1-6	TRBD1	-	CASRGTGGSPLHF	TGTGCCAGCCGCGGGACAGGGGGTTCACCCCTCCACTTT
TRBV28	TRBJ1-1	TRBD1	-	CASRNTGVDTEAFF	TGTGCCAGCAGAAACACAGGGGTTGACACTGAAGCTTTCTTT
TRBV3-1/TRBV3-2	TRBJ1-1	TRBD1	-	CASSQGPQGTTEAFF	TGTGCCAGCAGCCAAGGCCCACAGGGGACCACTGAAGCTTTCTTT
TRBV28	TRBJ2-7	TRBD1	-	CAITDRGSSYEQYF	TGTGCCATCACGGACAGGGGATCTTCCTACGAGCAGTACTTC
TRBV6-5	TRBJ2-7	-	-	CASTVAYEQYF	TGTGCCAGCACGGTTGCCTACGAGCAGTACTTC
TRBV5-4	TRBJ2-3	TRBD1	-	CASSSRGGGTDTQYF	TGTGCCAGCAGCTCCAGAGGGGGCGGCACAGATACGCAGTATTTT
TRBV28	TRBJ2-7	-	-	CASRKGGNSYEQYF	TGTGCCAGCCGGAAGGGGGGGAACTCCTACGAGCAGTACTTC
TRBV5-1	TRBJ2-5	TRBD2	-	CASGSSGQETQYF	TGCGCCAGCGGATCTAGCGGACAAGAGACCCAGTACTTC
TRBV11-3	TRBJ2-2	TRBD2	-	CASSLPSGSPVITGELFF	TGTGCCAGCAGCTTGCCTAGCGGGAGCCCGGTTATCACCGGGGAGCTGTTTTTT
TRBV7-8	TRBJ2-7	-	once	CASRGDNTYEQYF	TGTGCCAGCAGAGGGGACAACACCTACGAGCAGTACTTC
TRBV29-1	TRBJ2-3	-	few	CSARRDTQYF	TGCAGCGCCAGGAGGGATACGCAGTATTTT
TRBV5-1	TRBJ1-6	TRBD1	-	CASSLGGPGTGAWDPSPLHF	TGCGCCAGCAGCTTGGGGGGTCCCGGGACAGGGGCCTGGGATCCTTCACCCCTCCACTTT
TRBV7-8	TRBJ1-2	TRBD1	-	CASSLTGQLNYGYTF	TGTGCCAGCAGCTTGACAGGGCAACTTAACTATGGCTACACCTTC
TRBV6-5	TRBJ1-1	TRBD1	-	CASSYPHDREEVAFF	TGTGCCAGCAGTTACCCCCACGACAGGGAGGAGGTAGCTTTCTTT